Shown below are 17 T cell receptor beta chains from a single sample sequenced in a study of glioma-infiltrating T cells. The iRepertoire nested amplicon-rescue multiplex PCR amplified TCR alpha and beta CDR3s from RNA. Each CDR3 protein gets one entry after TCRdb re-called the multiplex PCR reads with MiXCR. The data show over 140,000 distinct CDR3 sequences, roughly two fifths seen once. Sequences were obtained from glioma tissue, nonneoplastic brain tissue, or PBMCs (not recorded which). Receptor source: a human donor with low-grade glioma or glioblastoma, undergoing nonglioma brain surgery, or in good health (not recorded which).

A few counts support this clonotype. The chain joins TRBV19 to TRBJ2-7, with D perhaps assigned TRBD1 or TRBD2 (5 bases each). The CDR3 covers 14 residues. Germline CDR1 reads LNHDA; CDR2 reads SQIVND (reference sequence). V gave up 5 bases and J gave up 6 bases, with 17 bases separating them. Here the CDR3 DNA reads TGTGCCAGTAGTTACCCGGGACGAGGATCCGAGCAGTACTTC. As protein: CASSYPGRGSEQYF.

The CDR3 loop is CSVEGNVSSYNEQFF. DNA of the CDR3: TGCAGCGTTGAAGGAAATGTCAGCTCCTACAATGAGCAGTTCTTC. The chain uses TRBV29-1 and TRBJ2-1, with D unclear. Germline CDR1 reads SQVTM; CDR2 reads ANQGSEA. The CDR3 covers 15 residues. V was cut by 1 base and J by 0 bases, with 10 bases left in between.

The genes are TRBV6-1 and TRBJ1-1, with 7 nucleotides matching TRBD1. Trimming took 6 bases from V and 6 from J; bases not matched to a gene: 7. This CDR3 region has 13 residues. CDR1 and CDR2 (germline): MNHNS, SASEGT. The CDR3, as DNA: TGTGCCAGCAGGGCCTACAGGGGATCTGAAGCTTTCTTT. Residues: CASRAYRGSEAFF.

This clonotype was observed a handful of times. V and J are TRBV19 and TRBJ1-1; D perhaps matches TRBD1 (5 bases). The CDR3 is made up of 12 amino acids. The germline gives CDR1 LNHDA, CDR2 SQIVND (reference sequence). Trimming cost V 3 bases and J 11 bases, with 13 bases left between them. CDR3 sequence: CASSMVGGNAFF. The DNA of the CDR3 is TGTGCCAGTAGTATGGTCGGGGGGAACGCTTTCTTT.

Worth noting for this clonotype: Just one base apart from a much larger clone, this may be a read error. CDR3 in DNA: TGCAGTGCTCGTGGACAGGGGAAGGAGTACTTC. It codes for CSARGQGKEYF. The V and J genes are TRBV20-1 and TRBJ2-7; 9 bases agree with TRBD1. Trimming took 5 bases from V and 11 from J; bases not matched to a gene: 7. Germline V gene lookup returns CDR1 DFQATT and CDR2 SNEGSKA (reference sequence). The CDR3 runs 11 residues.

This clonotype was found a few times. This chain links TRBV7-2 with TRBJ1-2; unclear D gene. Germline-derived CDR1 and CDR2 are SGHTA and FQGNSA. The CDR3 length is 14 residues. The V gene lost 1 base and the J gene lost 1 base, with 7 bases spanning the gap. In nucleotides, the CDR3 is TGTGCCAGCAGCTTAGATGGTCATAACTATGGCTACACCTTC. This codes for CASSLDGHNYGYTF.

A remark on this clonotype: The junction does not match germline at one end; this may be a read error. The chain joins TRBV6-9 to TRBJ1-5; the D is unclear. This CDR3 is built from 15 residues. CDR1 and CDR2 from the germline V gene are MNHGY and SVAAGI. In DNA, the CDR3 is TGTGCCAGCAGTTACGACGCCCCTAGCTATCAGCCCCAGCATTTT. Protein sequence: CASSYDAPSYQPQHF.

The chain is built from TRBV7-2 and TRBJ2-1, with D perhaps TRBD2 (6 bases). The CDR3 length is 15 residues. In germline, CDR1 is SGHTA, CDR2 FQGNSA. Trimming took 4 bases from V and 3 from J, leaving 13 bases between them. The CDR3 is CASSSRGALYNEQFF. Written as DNA, the CDR3 is TGTGCCAGCAGCTCACGCGGGGCCCTCTACAATGAGCAGTTCTTC.

The gene calls are TRBV27 and TRBJ2-3; D unresolved. This CDR3 region has 13 residues. V lost 8 bases to trimming and J lost 4 bases, with 13 bases between them. Germline V gives CDR1 MNHEY, CDR2 SMNVEV (reference sequence). CDR3 sequence (DNA): TGTGCCAGCTCGACCAGTAAGGCAGATACGCAGTATTTT. Protein: CASSTSKADTQYF.

The V and J genes are TRBV29-1 and TRBJ1-2; 7 nucleotides match TRBD1. CDR1 is SQVTM and CDR2 is ANQGSEA in the germline V gene. V trimming: 3 bases; J trimming: 2 bases; junction bases outside the gene matches: 3. This CDR3 region has 13 residues. The CDR3 loop reads CSVEAGGNYGYTF. The CDR3 bases are TGCAGCGTTGAGGCAGGGGGAAACTATGGCTACACCTTC.

The chain combines TRBV4-1 with TRBJ1-1, with unresolved D. The CDR3 is 14 residues long. V was cut by 11 bases and J by 5 bases, with 21 bases left in between. Per the germline V gene, CDR1 is MGHRA and CDR2 is YSYEKL. The CDR3 DNA reads TGCGCCTCAGCAGCCAGGCGGGAAGTAACTGAAGCTTTCTTT. It translates to CASAARREVTEAFF.

The chain links TRBV7-2 to TRBJ2-3, with 8 bases aligning to TRBD2. Per germline, CDR1 SGHTA and CDR2 FQGNSA. The ends lost 2 bases at V and 0 bases at J; junction bases unmatched: 7. The CDR3 spans 17 residues. CDR3 nucleotides: TGTGCCAGCAGCTTATTTAGAGGACTAGCTAGCACAGATACGCAGTATTTT. Its translation is CASSLFRGLASTDTQYF.

This clonotype was picked up many times. The chain has TRBV4-1 and TRBJ2-1; perhaps TRBD1 as D (6 bases). Germline-derived CDR1 and CDR2 are MGHRA and YSYEKL. The germline V and J ends were trimmed by 0 bases and 7 bases, with 16 bases remaining between them. This CDR3 has 16 residues. Here the CDR3 DNA reads TGCGCCAGCAGCCAAGATATTTGGGGGCCTAGGAATGAGCAGTTCTTC. Translated, it gives CASSQDIWGPRNEQFF.

There are many counts of this clonotype. The chain recombines TRBV5-1 with TRBJ2-5; 7 bases line up with TRBD2. The CDR3 runs 15 residues. Trimming cost V 4 bases and J 4 bases; bases outside gene matches: 10. Per the germline V gene, CDR1 is SGHRS and CDR2 is YFSETQ. The CDR3 nucleotides read TGCGCCAGCAGCCCCGGTGGCGGGGGAGGAGAGACCCAGTACTTC. Its translation is CASSPGGGGGETQYF.

This chain joins TRBV27 and TRBJ2-1; 14 bases align to TRBD2. This CDR3 region has 15 residues. With 5 bases clipped from V and 10 bases from J, the junction kept 7 bases outside the gene matches. Germline V gene lookup returns CDR1 MNHEY and CDR2 SMNVEV (reference sequence). This CDR3 is CASSPGLAGVGEQFF. DNA for the CDR3: TGTGCCAGCAGTCCGGGACTAGCGGGAGTAGGCGAGCAGTTCTTC.

The chain uses TRBV6-1 and TRBJ2-2; TRBD2 might be the D (5 bases). Trimming took off 5 bases at V and 5 bases at J, with 6 bases between the two ends. The CDR3 consists of 12 residues. Germline V gene sequence: CDR1 MNHNS, CDR2 SASEGT. The CDR3 here is CASSKRTGELFF. Here the CDR3 DNA reads TGTGCCAGCAGTAAGCGGACCGGGGAGCTGTTTTTT.

The genes are TRBV20-1 and TRBJ2-1; the D gene is possibly TRBD2 (6 bases). The length of the CDR3 is 12 residues. The V and J ends lost 7 bases and 6 bases respectively, with 13 bases between them. Germline V gene data show CDR1 as DFQATT and CDR2 as SNEGSKA (reference sequence). This CDR3 reads CSEWGDGNEQFF. In DNA, the CDR3 is TGCAGTGAGTGGGGGGACGGCAATGAGCAGTTCTTC.